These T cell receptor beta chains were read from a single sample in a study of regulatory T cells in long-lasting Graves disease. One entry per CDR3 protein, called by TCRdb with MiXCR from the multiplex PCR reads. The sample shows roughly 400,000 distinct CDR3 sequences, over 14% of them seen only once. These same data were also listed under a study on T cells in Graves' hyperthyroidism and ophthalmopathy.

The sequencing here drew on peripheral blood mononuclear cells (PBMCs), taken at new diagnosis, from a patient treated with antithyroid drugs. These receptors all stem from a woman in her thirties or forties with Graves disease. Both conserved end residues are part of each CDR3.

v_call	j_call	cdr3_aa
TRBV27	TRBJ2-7	CASSPGGLGGEQYF
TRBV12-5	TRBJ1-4	CASGQNGNEKLFF
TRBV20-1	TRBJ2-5	CSASSSGGLAGVETQYF
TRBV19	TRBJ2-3	CASSRGLAGDPPNGDTQYF
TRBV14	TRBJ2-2	CASRPNIRTGNTGELFF
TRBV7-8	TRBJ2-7	CASSLSLGEQYF
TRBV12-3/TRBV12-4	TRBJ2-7	CASSFMIQSGSQYF
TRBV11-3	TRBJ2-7	CASSLDPTGREQYF
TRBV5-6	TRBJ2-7	CASSLAGVYEQYF
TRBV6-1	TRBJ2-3	CASRAGPSGDTQYF
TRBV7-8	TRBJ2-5	CASSLAQREGTQYF
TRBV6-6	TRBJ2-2	CASSYSGEDTGELFF
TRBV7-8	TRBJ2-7	CASSLDASGIYEQYF
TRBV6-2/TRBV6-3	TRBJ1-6	CASSDKDNSPLHF
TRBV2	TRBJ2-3	CASKPGQGLSDTQYF
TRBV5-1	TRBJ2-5	CASSLGGSGKETQYF
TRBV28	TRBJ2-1	CATNRLAGVDEQFF
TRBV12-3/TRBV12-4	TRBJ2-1	CASSSLPQGNEQFF
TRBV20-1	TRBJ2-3	CSKGGGLAGEGDTQYF
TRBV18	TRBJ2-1	CASSPSSGKSYNEQFF
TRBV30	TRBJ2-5	CARSGSRETQYF
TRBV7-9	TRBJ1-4	CASSSRDATNEKLFF
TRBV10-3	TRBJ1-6	CAIRPDRGNSPLHF
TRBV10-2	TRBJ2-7	CASKTGTYEQYF
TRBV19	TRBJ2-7	CASSIGRRGLGYEQYF
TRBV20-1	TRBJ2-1	CSARVGTSGRYEQFF
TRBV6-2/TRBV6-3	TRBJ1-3	CASRTAGGFGNTIYF
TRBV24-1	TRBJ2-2	CATSDFGQAGVGELFF
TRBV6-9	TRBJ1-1	CASSYSKGAEAFF
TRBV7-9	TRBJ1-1	CASSTVPGQGEAFF
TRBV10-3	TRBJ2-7	CAITGGGTYEQYF
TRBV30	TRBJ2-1	CAWRDLAGALYNEQFF
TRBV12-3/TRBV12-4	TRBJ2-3	CASSFVGVGTDTQYF
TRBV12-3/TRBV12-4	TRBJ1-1	CASIMIGTGRPEAFF
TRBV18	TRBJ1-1	CASSLSWGLQNTEAFF
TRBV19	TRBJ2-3	CASSPHRTSGSLYTQYF
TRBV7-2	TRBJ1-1	CASSLQGGLTEAFF
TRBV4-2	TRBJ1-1	CASSQEQGAGTEAFF
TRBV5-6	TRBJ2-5	CASSLVGSKGTQYF
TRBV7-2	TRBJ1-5	CASSPQEEPQHF
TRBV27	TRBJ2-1	CASSFDSYYNEQFF
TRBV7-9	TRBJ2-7	CASSLVGLAEQYF
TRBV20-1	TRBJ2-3	CSASDSGRAPDTQYF
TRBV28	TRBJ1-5	CASSFGPSNQPQHF
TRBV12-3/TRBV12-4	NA	CASSPFPGQGLETQYF
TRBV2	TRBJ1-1	CASSEAEVRSTDAFF
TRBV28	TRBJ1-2	CASITGGGYGYTF
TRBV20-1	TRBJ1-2	CSARVVGGGYTF
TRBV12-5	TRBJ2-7	CASGLGGQGDYEQYF
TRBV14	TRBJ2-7	CASSPYSSYEQYF